Following are 15 T cell receptor beta chains from one sample sequenced in a study of T-cell reconstitution after alpha-beta-depleted transplantation in children. Unique molecular identifiers were built into the TCRbeta library. A single record per CDR3 protein comes from TCRdb applying MiXCR to the PCR reads. The table has about 190,000 distinct CDR3 sequences, around 7% seen once. The input for sequencing was PBMCs from the stem cell graft donor, taken from the stem cell graft. The source of these receptors is a human donor who donated a stem cell graft to a child with Wiskott-Aldrich syndrome.

The V and J genes are TRBV5-1 and TRBJ2-3; D could derive from TRBD1 or TRBD2 (7 bases each). V was cut by 3 bases and J by 1 base, with 12 bases left in between. Germline loops: CDR1 SGHRS, CDR2 YFSETQ. There are 15 residues in the CDR3. DNA of the CDR3: TGCGCCAGCAGCTGGGGAGGGGGCCGCACAGATACGCAGTATTTT. Translated: CASSWGGGRTDTQYF. The whole variable domain, remainder taken from reference TRBV5-1 and TRBJ2-3, is KAGVTQTPRYLIKTRGQQVTLSCSPISGHRSVSWYQQTPGQGLQFLFEYFSETQRNKGNFPGRFSGRQFSNSRSEMNVSTLELGDSALYLCASSWGGGRTDTQYFGPGTRLTVL.

The rearrangement uses TRBV11-3 and TRBJ2-3, with D unresolved. Germline V gives CDR1 SGHNT, CDR2 YENEEA. The CDR3 runs to 16 residues. With 4 bases removed from V and 5 bases from J, the gap between germline ends came to 19 bases. The CDR3 sequence is CASSSFGNSLGDTQYF. The CDR3 DNA follows: TGTGCCAGCAGCTCGTTTGGGAACTCGCTGGGAGATACGCAGTATTTT.

Ten or more counts support this clonotype. The chain links TRBV20-1 to TRBJ1-1, with D uncertain. The germline V gene has CDR1 DFQATT and CDR2 SNEGSKA (reference sequence). CDR3 length: 11 amino acids. Here the CDR3 DNA reads TGCAGACGGACGAAGAACACTGAAGCTTTCTTT. Amino acid sequence: CRRTKNTEAFF.

This chain joins TRBV27 and TRBJ2-2; D call uncertain. Deletions cut 2 bases from V and 7 bases from J, with 5 bases between. The CDR3 extends over 12 amino acids. Per germline, CDR1 MNHEY and CDR2 SMNVEV (reference sequence). The CDR3 reads CASSLHLGELFF. The DNA of the CDR3 is TGTGCCAGCAGTTTACACCTCGGGGAGCTGTTTTTT.

In its sample, this clonotype was seen many times. The rearrangement joins TRBV5-1 to TRBJ2-1, with TRBD2 identical over 8 bases. V trimming: 6 bases; J trimming: 4 bases; junction bases outside the gene matches: 9. This CDR3 has 15 residues. CDR1 and CDR2 (germline): SGHRS, YFSETQ. The CDR3 DNA sequence: TGCGCCAGCACCCCGACGGGGGGGGCGTACAATGAGCAGTTCTTC. Its translation is CASTPTGGAYNEQFF. Looking up the rest from reference TRBV5-1 and TRBJ2-1 gives the full variable domain: KAGVTQTPRYLIKTRGQQVTLSCSPISGHRSVSWYQQTPGQGLQFLFEYFSETQRNKGNFPGRFSGRQFSNSRSEMNVSTLELGDSALYLCASTPTGGAYNEQFFGPGTRLTVL.

This clonotype appeared many times. The rearrangement uses TRBV7-9 and TRBJ1-5; D is perhaps TRBD1 (5 bases). CDR1 and CDR2 from the germline V gene are SEHNR and FQNEAQ (reference sequence). This CDR3 is 16 amino acids long. The V end was cut by 0 bases, the J end by 1 base, with 10 bases between. CDR3 in DNA: TGTGCCAGCAGCTTAGCTGGGGCAGGGAGCAATCAGCCCCAGCATTTT. This codes for CASSLAGAGSNQPQHF.

This clonotype showed up many times. The chain has TRBV5-1 and TRBJ1-5; 10 bases agree with TRBD1. The CDR3 has 14 amino acids. Per the germline V gene, CDR1 is SGHRS and CDR2 is YFSETQ. With 5 bases clipped from V and 5 bases from J, the junction kept 4 bases outside the gene matches. CDR3 protein: CASRAGTGDQPQHF. CDR3 bases: TGCGCCAGCAGGGCCGGGACAGGGGATCAGCCCCAGCATTTT.

This clonotype was detected many times. This chain uses TRBV11-2 with TRBJ2-3, with D hard to call. Germline-derived CDR1 and CDR2 are SGHAT and FQNNGV. With 1 base removed from V and 14 bases from J, the gap between germline ends came to 10 bases. The CDR3 totals 11 residues. The CDR3 DNA is TGTGCCAGCAGCTTAGGGACCTCGAGGTATTTT. It encodes CASSLGTSRYF.

In its sample, this clonotype was seen a few times. A junction boundary mismatches the germline segment, possibly from a read error. The chain links TRBV20-1 to TRBJ2-7, with 7 positions matching TRBD2. The length of the CDR3 is 16 residues. The germline CDR1 and CDR2 sequences are DFQATT and SNEGSKA (reference sequence). CDR3 in amino acids: CCARVSTLGGSYEQYF. The CDR3 DNA sequence: TGCTGTGCTAGAGTTTCCACGCTGGGCGGGAGCTACGAGCAGTACTTC.

This clonotype appeared many times. The chain carries TRBV12-3 or TRBV12-4 and TRBJ1-4; D gene uncertain. This CDR3 has 15 amino acids. V was cut by 0 bases and J by 7 bases, with 12 bases left in between. The CDR3 region has the DNA TGTGCCAGCAGTTTAGCGCGGGGAGACGTTGAAAAACTGTTTTTT. It translates to CASSLARGDVEKLFF.

This clonotype has ten or more counts. The V gene is TRBV6-5, the J gene TRBJ1-2, with D possibly matching TRBD1 (5 bases). Trimming shortened V by 0 bases and J by 7 bases, and 12 bases separated the two germline ends. The length of the CDR3 is 14 residues. The germline gives CDR1 MNHEY, CDR2 SVGAGI. For the CDR3, the DNA is TGTGCCAGCAGTTACTCGAGGGGACTGGGTGGCTACACCTTC. It codes for CASSYSRGLGGYTF.

This clonotype has ten or more counts. V and J are TRBV10-3 and TRBJ2-1; D may be TRBD1 (6 bases). The V end was cut by 6 bases, the J end by 0 bases, with 12 bases between. Germline lookup yields CDR1 ENHRY and CDR2 SYGVKD. The CDR3 loop spans 15 amino acids. This CDR3 reads CAIRMDSSSYNEQFF. In DNA, the CDR3 is TGTGCCATCAGGATGGACAGCAGCTCCTACAATGAGCAGTTCTTC.

This clonotype was counted at least ten times. The chain combines TRBV12-3 or TRBV12-4 with TRBJ2-1, with TRBD2 identical over 7 bases. Trimming at V came to 3 bases and at J to 1 base, leaving 12 bases not matched to a gene. The CDR3 contains 18 residues. The CDR3 sequence is CASSFAPLSGESYNEQFF. CDR3 nucleotides: TGTGCCAGCAGTTTCGCCCCACTAAGCGGGGAGTCCTACAATGAGCAGTTCTTC.

This clonotype was found many times. The chain carries TRBV15 and TRBJ2-3; D is unclear. V lost 4 bases to trimming and J lost 9 bases, with 14 bases between them. CDR1 LNHNV and CDR2 YYDKDF come from the germline V gene (reference sequence). This CDR3 comprises 13 residues. The CDR3 nucleotides are TGTGCCACCAGCAAGGCCGTCCCCATAACGCAGTATTTT. It yields the protein CATSKAVPITQYF. Based on the CDR3 plus reference TRBV15 and TRBJ2-3, the full variable domain is DAMVIQNPRYQVTQFGKPVTLSCSQTLNHNVMYWYQQKSSQAPKLLFHYYDKDFNNEADTPDNFQSRRPNTSFCFLDIRSPGLGDTAMYLCATSKAVPITQYFGPGTRLTVL.

This clonotype came up many times. The chain carries TRBV27 and TRBJ2-7; no firm D call. Trimming removed 3 bases at V and 5 bases at J, with 14 bases between. Germline V gives CDR1 MNHEY, CDR2 SMNVEV (reference sequence). This CDR3 spans 14 amino acids. CDR3 amino acids: CASSFGQTNNEQYF. The CDR3 region has the DNA TGTGCCAGCAGTTTCGGGCAGACCAATAACGAGCAGTACTTC.